The sequence of this T cell receptor (beta chain) was determined in a study of shared clonotypes between healthy human individuals. Background on the study: The study used three CD4 naive, three CD4 memory, two CD8 naive and one CD8 memory plate per donor.

This CDR3 spans 14 amino acids. From germline, CDR1 is MNHEY and CDR2 SVGAGI. V lost 5 bases to trimming and J lost 4 bases, with 15 bases between them. Study results and caveats: The study found lower generation probabilities in non-shared clonotypes than in those shared by all four donors.

The authors ran the assay at deep level. Clones were read by immunoSEQ multiplex PCR, and TCRdb kept only the in-frame ones, dropping some. Altogether some 2,100,000 clones are present, around 93% being singletons, with the ten largest covering more than 1.5%. Positive CCR7 selection of CD45RO-negative cells yielded the naive CD8 cells, and terminally differentiated effector memory CD45RA+ cells were excluded. As concerns this clone: What it binds is not known.

This chain joins TRBV6-5 and TRBJ2-7; possible D gene TRBD2, 6 bases. The receptor's source is a man younger than 30 in good health. Some clones in this sample may be carry-over from other donors' samples. The sample consisted of naive CD8+ T cells from PBMCs. The CDR3 DNA sequence: TGTGCCAGCAGTGACGGGAGCTTACTTTACGAGCAGTACTTC. Protein sequence: CASSDGSLLYEQYF.